Each of the 18 T cell receptor beta chains below was sequenced from the same sample in a study of spatial heterogeneity in lung cancer. TCRdb ran MiXCR on the 5' RACE reads and lists one entry per CDR3 protein. The sample records about 2,800 distinct CDR3 sequences, about 49% being singletons. The antigens these receptors bind are not known. Time point in this sample: sample taken at primary tumor resection. Study findings and constraints: The number of expanded tumor alpha and beta chains correlated with mutation number.

The input for sequencing was lung tumor tissue, taken at surgery. The receptors derive from a male donor with early-stage non-small cell lung cancer.

This chain links TRBV12-3 or TRBV12-4 with TRBJ2-2; D not resolved. V shed 3 bases and J shed 7 bases, with 15 bases lying between them. The CDR3 has 15 residues. This CDR3 reads CASSFRQWIGGELFF. The DNA of the CDR3 is TGTGCCAGCAGTTTCCGTCAGTGGATTGGCGGGGAGCTGTTTTTT.

The chain carries TRBV20-1 and TRBJ2-1; TRBD2 matches at 9 bases. This CDR3 is 16 amino acids long. Germline V gives CDR1 DFQATT, CDR2 SNEGSKA (reference sequence). V was pared by 1 base and J by 10 bases, with 14 bases of the junction left unmatched. The CDR3 DNA follows: TGCAGTGCTAGAGTCGGAGTAGCGGGGGCCTGGGTAGAGCAGTTCTTC. Protein sequence: CSARVGVAGAWVEQFF.

In its sample, this clonotype ranks as medium-sized (0.01 to 0.1%). The rearrangement joins TRBV5-1 to TRBJ2-1; perhaps TRBD2 as D (6 bases). The V gene's germline CDR1 is SGHRS and CDR2 YFSETQ. Deletions cut 0 bases from V and 6 bases from J, with 10 bases between. The CDR3 spans 14 residues. The CDR3 loop is CASSLATSRNEQFF. For the CDR3, the DNA is TGCGCCAGCAGCTTGGCCACTAGCCGCAATGAGCAGTTCTTC.

The chain has TRBV6-1 and TRBJ1-6; 7 bases map to TRBD1. CDR1 MNHNS and CDR2 SASEGT come from the germline V gene. V was clipped by 2 bases and J by 16 bases; unmatched bases: 14. The CDR3 sequence is 15 residues long. The CDR3 coding sequence is TGTGCCAGCAGTGAATCGTTGGAGACAGGGAATTCTCTCCACTTT. Translated, it gives CASSESLETGNSLHF.

The table lists this clonotype with a few counts. The chain has TRBV29-1 and TRBJ2-3; 7 bases align to TRBD1. V shed 6 bases, J shed 0 bases, and the junction held 9 bases outside the gene matches. The length of the CDR3 is 15 residues. The germline V gene encodes CDR1 SQVTM and CDR2 ANQGSEA. CDR3 nucleotides: TGCAGCGTCGCTAGACAGGGCACTAGCACAGATACGCAGTATTTT. As protein: CSVARQGTSTDTQYF.

The J gene is TRBJ2-5, the V gene TRBV14; 7 nucleotides match TRBD1. V lost 4 bases and J lost 0; bases outside the gene matches: 8. The CDR3 runs to 16 residues. The V gene's germline CDR1 is SGHDN and CDR2 FVKESK. DNA for the CDR3: TGTGCCAGCAGCCCGACCGGGACAGCGTACCAAGAGACCCAGTACTTC. Residues: CASSPTGTAYQETQYF.

The sample holds a few counts of this clonotype. V and J are TRBV27 and TRBJ1-6; no definite D call. This CDR3 comprises 14 residues. Between the trimmed V and J ends, which lost 5 bases and 0 bases, there was a span of 5 bases. CDR1 MNHEY and CDR2 SMNVEV come from the germline V gene (reference sequence). Written as DNA, the CDR3 is TGTGCCAGCAGTGGCTACTCCTATAATTCACCCCTCCACTTT. It translates to CASSGYSYNSPLHF.

This clonotype was seen only a few times. The chain uses TRBV20-1 and TRBJ1-2; 7 bases are shared with TRBD1. CDR1 is DFQATT, CDR2 SNEGSKA, per germline (reference sequence). The CDR3 has 17 residues. V lost 0 bases and J lost 6; bases outside the gene matches: 16. CDR3: CSARDRQGVSPTDGYTF. As DNA, the CDR3 is TGCAGTGCTAGAGATCGACAGGGAGTTTCCCCAACAGATGGCTACACCTTC.

The J gene is TRBJ2-3, the V gene TRBV20-1; D may be TRBD2 (6 bases). Germline V CDR1 and CDR2: DFQATT, SNEGSKA (reference sequence). Trimming shortened V by 2 bases and J by 8 bases, and 17 bases separated the two germline ends. This CDR3 has 14 amino acids. The CDR3 coding sequence is TGCAGTGCTAGAATGGGACTCGTTGGGGGTACGCAGTATTTT. As protein: CSARMGLVGGTQYF.

This clonotype was detected only a few times. The V call is TRBV4-3, the J call TRBJ2-1; TRBD2 matches 10 bases. V lost 4 bases, J lost 6 bases, and 6 bases stayed unmatched. There are 15 residues in the CDR3. Germline V lookup: CDR1 LGHNA, CDR2 YSLEER. CDR3 nucleotide sequence: TGCGCCAGCAGCCTGCTAGCGGGAGAGGGCAATGAGCAGTTCTTC. Protein product: CASSLLAGEGNEQFF.

By share of the sample, this clonotype is medium-sized. The chain uses TRBV9 and TRBJ2-7; D perhaps matches TRBD2 (6 bases). Trimming shortened V by 3 bases and J by 7 bases, and 17 bases separated the two germline ends. The CDR3 consists of 14 residues. Per the germline V gene, CDR1 is SGDLS and CDR2 is YYNGEE. Here the CDR3 reads CASSAPGTAGEQYF. CDR3 nucleotide sequence: TGTGCCAGCAGCGCACCCGGGACGGCGGGGGAGCAGTACTTC.

This clonotype came up a few times. The rearrangement uses TRBV4-1 and TRBJ1-4; TRBD1 aligns across 9 bases. Per the germline V gene, CDR1 is MGHRA and CDR2 is YSYEKL. The CDR3 spans 18 residues. J was trimmed by 2 bases and V by 0 bases; bases with no gene match: 7. The CDR3 loop is CASSQEGGQGQTNEKLFF. CDR3 bases: TGCGCCAGCAGCCAAGAAGGCGGACAGGGGCAGACTAATGAAAAACTGTTTTTT.

This clonotype was found once. This chain links TRBV20-1 with TRBJ2-3; D gene unclear. Deletions cut 5 bases from V and 10 bases from J, with 19 bases between. The CDR3 runs to 13 residues. Germline values: CDR1 DFQATT, CDR2 SNEGSKA (reference sequence). The CDR3 DNA sequence: TGCAGTGCTTGGAAAGACGCAGGATATCCGCAGTATTTT. Protein product: CSAWKDAGYPQYF.

The V gene is TRBV12-3 or TRBV12-4, the J gene TRBJ1-1; TRBD1 matches 7 bases. This CDR3 comprises 14 residues. V gave up 4 bases and J gave up 1 base; unmatched junction bases: 3. Written as DNA, the CDR3 is TGTGCCAGCAGTTCCAGGGGGGCGAACACTGAAGCTTTCTTT. Amino acid sequence: CASSSRGANTEAFF.

This clonotype is classed as medium-sized. The V call is TRBV6-1, the J call TRBJ1-2; 11 bases align to TRBD1. J gave up 3 bases and V 4 bases, and 4 bases lay outside the gene matches. Per germline, CDR1 MNHNS and CDR2 SASEGT. The CDR3 is made up of 15 amino acids. The DNA of the CDR3 is TGTGCCAGCAGTGCGGACAGGGGGCAGTACTATGGCTACACCTTC. As protein: CASSADRGQYYGYTF.

This clonotype turned up a few times. The chain has TRBV5-1 and TRBJ1-4; no reliable D call. This CDR3 is 13 amino acids long. Germline CDR1 reads SGHRS; CDR2 reads YFSETQ. V dropped 0 bases and J dropped 4 bases, with 4 bases sitting between them. As DNA, the CDR3 is TGCGCCAGCAGCTTGGACGGTAATGAAAAACTGTTTTTT. Residues: CASSLDGNEKLFF.

V is TRBV7-2 and J is TRBJ2-4; D remains ambiguous. Germline lookup yields CDR1 SGHTA and CDR2 FQGNSA. CDR3 length: 15 amino acids. Trimming pared 0 bases from V and 5 bases from J, leaving 11 bases between. In DNA form, the CDR3 reads TGTGCCAGCAGCTTAGCGATTGGGGTGCAAAACATTCAGTACTTC. Translation gives CASSLAIGVQNIQYF.

This clonotype was detected only once. CDR3 in amino acids: CAISVGDPSTDTQYF. As DNA, the CDR3 is TGTGCCATCAGTGTGGGCGATCCTAGCACAGATACGCAGTATTTT. The chain employs TRBV10-3 and TRBJ2-3, with D hard to call. The CDR3 is 15 amino acids. CDR1 is ENHRY, CDR2 SYGVKD, per germline. V gave up 4 bases and J gave up 0 bases, with 11 bases separating them.